This T cell receptor (beta chain) is from a study of radiation and T cells in renal cell carcinoma. Whole-study context: Nephrectomy followed 15 Gy stereotactic body radiation by 4 weeks.

Trimming took 2 bases from V and 1 from J, leaving 6 bases between them. The CDR3 totals 13 residues. Germline V gene data show CDR1 as MDHEN and CDR2 as SYDVKM. Specified time point: baseline pretreatment blood. Regarding treatment: 15 Gy SBRT to primary tumor, nephrectomy 4 weeks later. Blood was sampled at baseline, 2 weeks and 4 weeks after SBRT. Sequencing was performed with immunoSEQ multiplex PCR; in TCRdb, only in-frame clones are kept and a portion is missing. The table has 95,000 to 150,000 clones, roughly 80% seen once. The TCR was taken from a woman aged 55-70 years with renal cell carcinoma. This specimen consisted of blood, obtained from a patient whose treatment included radiotherapy and nephrectomy. The chain has TRBV28 and TRBJ2-7, with D unresolved. The CDR3 protein is CASSLPVSYEQYF. In nucleotides, the CDR3 is TGTGCCAGCAGTTTACCAGTTTCCTACGAGCAGTACTTC.